The T cell receptor beta chain under discussion was sequenced for a study of T-cell reconstitution after alpha-beta-depleted transplantation in children. Molecular barcoding with unique molecular identifiers was used for the TCRbeta library. TCRdb independently ran MiXCR on the PCR reads; one entry per CDR3 protein. Here the sample spans 350,000 to 500,000 distinct CDR3 sequences, around two fifths being singletons. Germline CDR1 MNHNS, CDR2 SASEGT. This CDR3 is 14 amino acids long. Losses at the gene ends were 6 bases for V and 6 bases for J; bases not matched to a gene: 10. This clonotype was seen more than once but under ten times.

The sequence was collected from a girl aged 2-10 years with aplastic anemia, due to receive a stem cell transplant. The sample consisted of PBMCs, taken before TCRalphabeta/CD19-depleted stem cell transplant. J is TRBJ2-7 and V is TRBV6-1, with 8 bases that match TRBD1. CDR3 DNA sequence: TGTGCCAGCAGGGAAAGAAGCACAGGGGGCGAGCAGTACTTC. Its protein is CASRERSTGGEQYF.